Included here is one TCR beta chain sequence, with context. Its antigen is unidentified. The data stem from a study of T-cell reconstitution after alpha-beta-depleted transplantation in children. The CDR3 covers 11 residues. Germline assignment: CDR1 SGHKS and CDR2 YYEKEE (reference sequence). Trimming stripped 4 bases from V and 13 bases from J, with 12 bases between. Preparing the TCRbeta library involved the use of unique molecular identifiers. MiXCR, applied by TCRdb to the PCR reads, yields one record per CDR3 protein. The repertoire holds a few hundred thousand distinct CDR3 sequences, with around two fifths as singletons. Study-level points and caveats: It was reported that alpha-beta T cells came from several hundred expanded graft clones (about two months after transplant). T cells produced anew were the main source of T-cell counts and diversity one year after transplant.

This specimen consisted of PBMCs, obtained before TCRalphabeta/CD19-depleted stem cell transplant. V is TRBV5-5 and J is TRBJ2-1; D is perhaps TRBD1 or TRBD2 (6 bases each). This receptor was identified in a girl aged 2 to 9 with aplastic anemia, due to receive a stem cell transplant. This CDR3 is CASSVGGPQFF. The CDR3 DNA is TGTGCCAGCAGCGTGGGGGGCCCACAGTTCTTC.